This TCR beta chain stems from a study of cytomegalovirus exposure and HLA in healthy donors. Across the study: Sequencing of approximately 190 million T cells in an earlier analysis found around 120 million unique TCR beta sequences.

The PCR ran on 60 Vbeta and 13 Jbeta primers. In the authors' methods: Later reanalysis found 70 million to 95 million unique TCR beta chains, around 9.9 million of them shared. This table comes from immunoSEQ multiplex PCR, and its TCRdb copy is limited to in-frame clones, with some not included. V and J calls and clone size follow that table, whereas D and trimming were derived from the DNA. The sample comprises tens of thousands of clones, roughly 80% of which are singletons, and about 1.2% rests with the top ten. The CDR3 length is 14 residues. V lost 6 bases, J lost 9 bases, and 20 bases lay in between. Germline V gene lookup returns CDR1 MNHEY and CDR2 SVGAGI. Study-wide findings and caveats: Associated with cytomegalovirus, according to the listing, were around 160 TCR beta chains.

In its sample, this clone was seen once. The antigen is undetermined. This chain uses TRBV6-5 with TRBJ2-5; D is perhaps TRBD2 (6 bases). Sequenced input: PBMCs. This TCR derives from a girl aged 2 to 10 in good health and CMV-seropositive. The CDR3 coding sequence is TGTGCCAGCAGCAACCCTGGGGCCCGGGGGTCCCAGTACTTC. It specifies CASSNPGARGSQYF.